The TCR beta chain described here comes from a study of tumor T cells in aggressive B-cell lymphoma. Clones were read by immunoSEQ multiplex PCR, and TCRdb kept only the in-frame ones, dropping some. This sample has about 5,600 clones, with approximately 79% found just once. Sequencing was carried out using tumor tissue. This clonotype originated in an adult with diffuse large B cell lymphoma.

CDR3 amino acids: CASSIGGRVTEAFF. The CDR3 bases are TGTGCCAGTAGTATTGGAGGGCGGGTCACTGAAGCTTTCTTT. The genes are TRBV19 and TRBJ1-1; D unclear. CDR1 LNHDA and CDR2 SQIVND come from the germline V gene (reference sequence). Deletions cut 3 bases from V and 4 bases from J, with 12 bases between. CDR3 size: 14 residues.